This TCR beta chain was captured in a study of cytomegalovirus exposure and HLA in healthy donors. Study-wide background: Tens of millions of unique TCRs from HLA-typed donors made up an early data release.

Vbeta (60) and Jbeta (13) primers were used in the PCR. Sequencing was performed with immunoSEQ multiplex PCR; in TCRdb, only in-frame clones are kept and a portion is missing. In the table there are some 100,000 clones, 69% of which are singletons. Germline trimming cut 0 bases from V and 5 bases from J; bases unmatched to any gene: 11. This CDR3 region has 18 residues. The V gene's germline CDR1 is SGDLS and CDR2 YYNGEE. This chain connects TRBV9 to TRBJ2-3, with 11 nucleotides matching TRBD2. The clonotype originates from a woman in her 70s in good health and CMV-seropositive. Sequencing was done on a sample of PBMCs. The CDR3 here is CASSVGLAGFAGVDTQYF. CDR3 DNA: TGTGCCAGCAGCGTAGGACTAGCGGGGTTCGCCGGGGTAGATACGCAGTATTTT.